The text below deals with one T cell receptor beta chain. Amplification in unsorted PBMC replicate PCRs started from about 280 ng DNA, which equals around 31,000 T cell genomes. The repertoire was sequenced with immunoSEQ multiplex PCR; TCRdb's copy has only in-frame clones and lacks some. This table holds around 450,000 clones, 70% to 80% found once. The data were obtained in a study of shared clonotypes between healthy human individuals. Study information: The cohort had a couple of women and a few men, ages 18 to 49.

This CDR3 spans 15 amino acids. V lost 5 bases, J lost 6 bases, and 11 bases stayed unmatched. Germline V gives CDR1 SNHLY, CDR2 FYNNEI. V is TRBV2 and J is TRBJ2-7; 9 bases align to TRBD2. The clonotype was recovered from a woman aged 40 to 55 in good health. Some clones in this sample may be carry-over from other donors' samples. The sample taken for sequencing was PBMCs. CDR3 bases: TGTGCCAGCAGTTCCAGGGCGGCGGGAGGGGGCGAGCAGTACTTC. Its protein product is CASSSRAAGGGEQYF.